This entry concerns a single TCR beta chain. Repertoires were generated with immunoSEQ multiplex PCR, while TCRdb's copy carries only in-frame clones and drops some. The sample includes about 320,000 clones, 86% seen only once; the top ten take 10%. These data come from a study of blood T cell repertoires in COVID-19. Germline-derived CDR1 and CDR2 are MNHEY and SVGAGI. V dropped 0 bases and J dropped 6 bases, with 11 bases sitting between them. The CDR3 extends over 14 amino acids. Input material: PBMCs or T cells enriched from blood (not recorded which). This sequence originates from a woman under 30 who had recovered from COVID-19. The chain is built from TRBV6-5 and TRBJ1-1; the D gene is possibly TRBD1 (6 bases). DNA for the CDR3: TGTGCCAGCAGTTACTCGTTATCAGGGGCTGAAGCTTTCTTT. Protein product: CASSYSLSGAEAFF.